The 29 T cell receptor beta chains listed next were all sequenced from one sample in a study of cytomegalovirus exposure and HLA in healthy donors. The PCR had 60 Vbeta and 13 Jbeta primers. The repertoire was sequenced with immunoSEQ multiplex PCR; TCRdb's copy has only in-frame clones and lacks some. The sample has roughly 170,000 clones, around 72% seen once; the top ten hold approximately 2.4%. Sequencing was performed on PBMCs. The receptors originated from a female donor in good health and CMV-seronegative.

The J gene is TRBJ2-2, the V gene TRBV7-2, with D unresolved. V dropped 4 bases and J dropped 4 bases, with 10 bases sitting between them. CDR1 is SGHTA, CDR2 FQGNSA, per germline. CDR3 length equals 14 residues. The CDR3 sequence: CASSSHVATGELFF. The CDR3 region has the DNA TGTGCCAGCAGCTCCCATGTAGCCACCGGGGAGCTGTTTTTT. The full variable domain, in which reference TRBV7-2 and TRBJ2-2 provide the parts outside the CDR3, is GAGVSQSPSNKVTEKGKDVELRCDPISGHTALYWYRQSLGQGLEFLIYFQGNSAPDKSGLPSDRFSAERTGGSVSTLTIQRTQQEDSAVYLCASSSHVATGELFFGEGSRLTVL.

This chain links TRBV27 with TRBJ2-3, with 12 positions matching TRBD2. Germline trimming cut 4 bases from V and 3 bases from J; bases unmatched to any gene: 2. The CDR3 length is 15 residues. The V gene's germline CDR1 is MNHEY and CDR2 SMNVEV (reference sequence). CDR3 protein: CASSSGLAGTDTQYF. The CDR3 region has the DNA TGTGCCAGCAGTTCAGGACTAGCGGGGACAGATACGCAGTATTTT.

In its sample, this clone was seen a few times. V gene TRBV6-1 combines with J gene TRBJ2-2; 7 nucleotides align to TRBD2. The CDR3 length is 15 residues. Germline V gives CDR1 MNHNS, CDR2 SASEGT. Trimming at V came to 4 bases and at J to 6 bases, leaving 8 bases not matched to a gene. The CDR3 protein is CASSGAREGPGELFF. CDR3 DNA sequence: TGTGCCAGCAGTGGAGCCAGGGAGGGCCCCGGGGAGCTGTTTTTT.

The chain uses TRBV19 and TRBJ2-7, with D possibly being TRBD1 (6 bases). The CDR3 loop spans 14 amino acids. Germline V CDR1 and CDR2: LNHDA, SQIVND (reference sequence). V was pared by 5 bases and J by 7 bases, with 18 bases between. CDR3 loop: CASSPRQVLREQYF. DNA of the CDR3: TGTGCCAGTAGTCCTCGACAGGTCCTACGAGAGCAGTACTTC.

The chain joins TRBV7-2 to TRBJ2-7; 7 bases match TRBD2. Germline values: CDR1 SGHTA, CDR2 FQGNSA. The CDR3 totals 16 residues. V trimming: 1 base; J trimming: 3 bases; junction bases outside the gene matches: 9. DNA of the CDR3: TGTGCCAGCAGCTTAGTGAGGGCGGGGGATGTCTACGAGCAGTACTTC. Protein: CASSLVRAGDVYEQYF.

The chain couples TRBV5-1 to TRBJ1-6; 7 positions agree with TRBD1. The length of the CDR3 is 14 residues. Germline V gene data show CDR1 as SGHRS and CDR2 as YFSETQ. V lost 0 bases, J lost 9 bases, and 3 bases stayed unmatched. In nucleotides, the CDR3 is TGCGCCAGCAGCTTGGGACAGGGTAGTTCACCCCTCCACTTT. This gives the protein CASSLGQGSSPLHF. Together with reference TRBV5-1 and TRBJ1-6, the CDR3 gives the full variable domain: KAGVTQTPRYLIKTRGQQVTLSCSPISGHRSVSWYQQTPGQGLQFLFEYFSETQRNKGNFPGRFSGRQFSNSRSEMNVSTLELGDSALYLCASSLGQGSSPLHFGNGTRLTVT.

This clone is a singleton in its sample. A read error may account for a junction end that differs from germline. CDR3 in amino acids: CASSQDWTEQGASF. The CDR3, as DNA: TGCGCCAGCAGCCAAGATTGGACGGAACAGGGAGCTTCCTTC. The gene calls are TRBV4-1 and TRBJ2-7; D might be TRBD1 (6 bases). Germline values: CDR1 MGHRA, CDR2 YSYEKL. The CDR3 sequence is 14 residues long.

The chain joins TRBV7-3 to TRBJ1-2; possible D gene TRBD1, 6 bases. Trimming cost V 5 bases and J 5 bases, with 12 bases left between them. The germline gives CDR1 SGHTA, CDR2 FQGTGA. The CDR3 spans 13 residues. The CDR3 DNA follows: TGTGCCAGCAGCCGGACAGATGGATATGGCTACACCTTC. Residues: CASSRTDGYGYTF.

This chain joins TRBV7-2 and TRBJ1-5; D remains unclear. The germline V gene has CDR1 SGHTA and CDR2 FQGNSA. Trimming removed 2 bases from V and 6 bases from J, with 14 bases in between. This CDR3 spans 15 amino acids. CDR3 DNA sequence: TGTGCCAGCAGCTTATCCCAGGCCGCGGGTCAGCCCCAGCATTTT. Protein product: CASSLSQAAGQPQHF. Together with reference TRBV7-2 and TRBJ1-5, the CDR3 gives the full variable domain: GAGVSQSPSNKVTEKGKDVELRCDPISGHTALYWYRQSLGQGLEFLIYFQGNSAPDKSGLPSDRFSAERTGGSVSTLTIQRTQQEDSAVYLCASSLSQAAGQPQHFGDGTRLSIL.

V usage is TRBV15 and J usage is TRBJ2-7, with 8 positions matching TRBD1. The length of the CDR3 is 14 residues. Germline loops: CDR1 LNHNV, CDR2 YYDKDF (reference sequence). V lost 9 bases to trimming and J lost 6 bases; unmatched junction nucleotides: 13. The CDR3 DNA is TGTGCCACTACCCCCGGGACAGGACTCCTCGAGCAGTACTTC. It encodes CATTPGTGLLEQYF.

This clone was found a few times. V usage is TRBV5-4 and J usage is TRBJ2-3, with 9 positions matching TRBD2. V dropped 3 bases and J dropped 2; count of bases not matched to a gene: 4. Germline assignment: CDR1 SGHNT and CDR2 YYREEE (reference sequence). This CDR3 comprises 15 residues. The CDR3 region has the DNA TGTGCCAGCAGCTCGACTAGCGGAAACACAGATACGCAGTATTTT. It encodes CASSSTSGNTDTQYF.

The chain employs TRBV6-1 and TRBJ2-3, with TRBD2 matching 11 bases. V trimming: 5 bases; J trimming: 0 bases; junction bases outside the gene matches: 1. There are 15 residues in the CDR3. The germline gives CDR1 MNHNS, CDR2 SASEGT. In nucleotides, the CDR3 is TGTGCCAGCAGTCGGACTAGCGGGAGCACAGATACGCAGTATTTT. Its protein is CASSRTSGSTDTQYF.

This chain connects TRBV4-3 to TRBJ2-1, with 14 positions matching TRBD2. Germline CDR1 reads LGHNA; CDR2 reads YSLEER. V dropped 4 bases and J dropped 6; count of bases not matched to a gene: 5. The CDR3 is made up of 16 amino acids. As DNA, the CDR3 is TGCGCCAGCAGCCCTGGACTAGCGGGAGGACCCAATGAGCAGTTCTTC. Residues: CASSPGLAGGPNEQFF.

The rearrangement joins TRBV5-1 to TRBJ2-7; no reliable D call. Germline V gives CDR1 SGHRS, CDR2 YFSETQ. The CDR3 has 11 amino acids. Trimming shortened V by 1 base and J by 5 bases, and 4 bases separated the two germline ends. The CDR3 sequence: CASSLSDEQYF. CDR3 nucleotide sequence: TGCGCCAGCAGCTTGTCCGACGAGCAGTACTTC.

The rearrangement uses TRBV4-2 and TRBJ1-4; TRBD1 matches 7 bases. The CDR3 totals 16 residues. The germline V gene has CDR1 LGHNA and CDR2 YNFKEQ. V lost 4 bases and J lost 8; bases outside the gene matches: 13. The CDR3 region is CASSRKPGQTKEKLFF. CDR3 DNA: TGTGCCAGCAGCCGTAAACCGGGACAGACAAAAGAAAAACTGTTTTTT.

This chain links TRBV2 with TRBJ1-2; 7 nucleotides align to TRBD1. Germline V lookup: CDR1 SNHLY, CDR2 FYNNEI. The trim removed 5 bases at V and 6 bases at J, leaving 3 bases unmatched. This CDR3 contains 12 residues. DNA of the CDR3: TGTGCCAGCAGTACCACAGGGGATGGCTACACCTTC. Amino acid sequence: CASSTTGDGYTF.

The CDR3 spells CASSQEEGRDQPQHF. The CDR3 region has the DNA TGTGCCAGCAGCCAAGAGGAGGGCCGGGATCAGCCCCAGCATTTT. The chain combines TRBV4-2 with TRBJ1-5, with unresolved D. Germline lookup yields CDR1 LGHNA and CDR2 YNFKEQ. Trimming cost V 0 bases and J 5 bases, with 11 bases left between them. The CDR3 loop spans 15 amino acids.

This chain joins TRBV21-1 and TRBJ2-1; the D call of TRBD1 is as the table states it, not checked on the DNA. TRBV21-1 is a pseudogene locus. The CDR3 totals 14 residues. The CDR3 region is CAGRGGALGNEQFF. CDR3 coding DNA: TGTGCCGGCCGAGGGGGAGCTCTCGGGAATGAGCAGTTCTTC.

This clone was observed once. The J gene is TRBJ2-3, the V gene TRBV30; the D is unclear. Germline CDR1 reads GTSNPN; CDR2 reads SVGIG (reference sequence). The CDR3 is 15 amino acids. Trimming took off 4 bases at V and 0 bases at J, with 14 bases between the two ends. In DNA form, the CDR3 reads TGTGCCTGGACCCCTGATAGTCGAAGCACAGATACGCAGTATTTT. Translation gives CAWTPDSRSTDTQYF.

The chain employs TRBV11-2 and TRBJ2-3; 9 bases fit TRBD2. The V gene's germline CDR1 is SGHAT and CDR2 FQNNGV. After removal of 5 bases from V and 5 bases from J, the junction contained 8 bases not matched to a gene. The CDR3 length is 15 residues. The DNA of the CDR3 is TGTGCCAGCAGCCCCTTTAGCGGGGGAAAAGATACGCAGTATTTT. Protein sequence: CASSPFSGGKDTQYF.

Remarks on this clone: Germline and junction disagree at one end, which may indicate a read error. The chain is built from TRBV28 and TRBJ1-2; D is perhaps TRBD1 (5 bases). The CDR3 has 15 residues. CDR1 is MDHEN and CDR2 is SYDVKM in the germline V gene. This chain's CDR3 is CASSLWVRGGNGYTF. Here the CDR3 DNA reads TGTGCCAGTAGTTTATGGGTTCGGGGGGGGAATGGCTACACCTTC.

V and J are TRBV28 and TRBJ2-2, with 9 bases matching TRBD1. This CDR3 has 15 residues. The germline gives CDR1 MDHEN, CDR2 SYDVKM. V lost 2 bases and J lost 4; bases outside the gene matches: 2. In DNA, the CDR3 is TGTGCCAGCAGTTTACTGGGACAGGGCACCGGGGAGCTGTTTTTT. Translation: CASSLLGQGTGELFF.

The chain links TRBV21-1 to TRBJ1-1; the table's D gene call, TRBD1, was not cross checked with the DNA. TRBV21-1 is noted as a pseudogene. CDR3 size: 14 residues. The CDR3 region has the DNA TGTGCCAGCAGCAATACACAGGCCTCCCATGAAGCTTTCTTT. It codes for CASSNTQASHEAFF.

This clone showed up just a few times. V is TRBV28 and J is TRBJ1-6; 9 nucleotides agree with TRBD1. V shed 6 bases, J shed 9 bases, and the junction held 15 bases outside the gene matches. CDR1 and CDR2 from the germline V gene are MDHEN and SYDVKM. The CDR3 loop spans 17 amino acids. CDR3 nucleotide sequence: TGTGCCAGCAGATTTGACGCCGGCAGACAGGGGGGTTCACCCCTCCACTTT. Amino acids: CASRFDAGRQGGSPLHF.

The gene calls are TRBV2 and TRBJ1-2, with 7 bases identical to TRBD1. CDR3 length: 11 amino acids. The V segment lost 6 bases and the J segment 5 bases; nucleotides outside the gene matches: 0. CDR1 is SNHLY, CDR2 FYNNEI, per germline. CDR3 protein: CASRGQYGYTF. Here the CDR3 DNA reads TGTGCCAGCAGGGGACAGTATGGCTACACCTTC.

V usage is TRBV6-5 and J usage is TRBJ2-1, with TRBD2 as a possible D gene (5 bases). The germline CDR1 and CDR2 sequences are MNHEY and SVGAGI. Trimming took 6 bases from V and 4 from J, leaving 10 bases between them. There are 13 residues in the CDR3. The chain's CDR3 is CASRRAAYNEQFF. The CDR3 bases are TGTGCCAGCAGGAGGGCCGCATACAATGAGCAGTTCTTC.

This chain uses TRBV5-1 with TRBJ2-1; the match to TRBD2 covers 8 bases. The length of the CDR3 is 14 residues. Germline-derived CDR1 and CDR2 are SGHRS and YFSETQ. After removal of 7 bases from V and 5 bases from J, the junction contained 8 bases not matched to a gene. DNA for the CDR3: TGCGCCAGCGAACTCACTAGCGGACACAATGAGCAGTTCTTC. Residues: CASELTSGHNEQFF.

The chain uses TRBV6-1 and TRBJ2-7, with D tentatively TRBD1 (5 bases). Germline CDR1 reads MNHNS; CDR2 reads SASEGT. CDR3 length equals 16 residues. V was clipped by 2 bases and J by 2 bases, with 16 bases between them. The chain's CDR3 is CASSETGLWGPYEQYF. The CDR3 nucleotides read TGTGCCAGCAGTGAAACCGGGTTGTGGGGCCCCTACGAGCAGTACTTC.

The chain combines TRBV4-2 with TRBJ2-1, with TRBD1 identical over 11 bases. The CDR3 extends over 18 amino acids. The ends lost 4 bases at V and 1 base at J; junction bases unmatched: 9. CDR1 is LGHNA, CDR2 YNFKEQ, per germline. CDR3 DNA: TGTGCCAGCAGCCCCCGGGACAGGGGGTCTTTATCCTACAATGAGCAGTTCTTC. Its protein product is CASSPRDRGSLSYNEQFF.